This T cell receptor (beta chain) was profiled in a study of vaccination and CD4 T cells after COVID-19. The treatment: approximately 10-day PBMC culture with coronavirus spike peptide pools or control peptides (ViraFEST assay). CD4+ T cells that came from the unexposed donor were collected before the COVID-19 pandemic (2011-2018). Each well received some 2.2 million PBMCs, cultured with about 9.4 IU/ml IL-2 and approximately 10 ug/ml peptide pools. Negative-selection isolation of CD4+ T cells was performed after 10 to 11 days of culture. V gave up 4 bases and J gave up 2 bases, with 12 bases separating them. The germline V gene has CDR1 MDHEN and CDR2 SYDVKM. This CDR3 spans 15 amino acids. The Oncomine TCR Beta short-read assay generated sequence data from the DNA of cultured CD4+ T cells. Genomic DNA from cultured CD4+ T cells was extracted. TCRdb itself ran the PCR reads through MiXCR, one entry per CDR3 protein. Found here are approximately 11,000 distinct CDR3 sequences, around 30% of them singletons; the top ten hold over 15%.

About this clonotype: Its antigen is unidentified.

The clonotype comes from a human donor in good health. The V and J genes are TRBV28 and TRBJ1-5; a weak D match, TRBD1 (5 bases). The sequenced sample consisted of CD4+ T cells from blood, cultured in vitro. The CDR3 spells CASSSLTGGNQPQHF. In DNA form, the CDR3 reads TGTGCCAGCAGTTCGCTTACAGGAGGCAATCAGCCCCAGCATTTT.